This T cell receptor (beta chain) derives from a study of blood T cell repertoires in COVID-19. Study-wide background: The samples span acute and convalescent COVID-19 from the United States, Italy and Spain.

CDR3 length: 15 residues. Per the germline V gene, CDR1 is SGHTA and CDR2 is FQGTGA. The V gene end was trimmed by 10 bases and the J gene end by 7 bases; junction bases not matched to a gene: 12. Only in-frame clones appear in the TCRdb table, and some are missing; sequencing was by immunoSEQ multiplex PCR. The sample lists 250,000 to 300,000 clones; 81% were seen once. J is TRBJ2-1 and V is TRBV7-3; TRBD2 aligns across 11 bases. This receptor was taken from a woman aged 55-70 years with active or convalescent COVID-19. Sequencing was done on a sample of peripheral blood. The CDR3 region has the DNA TGTGCCACCTCTTATAGCGGGGGGGCCATTAATGAGCAGTTCTTC. It specifies CATSYSGGAINEQFF.